This record covers a single T cell receptor beta chain. The junction does not match germline at one end; this may be a read error. Germline V gene sequence: CDR1 DFQATT, CDR2 SNEGSKA (reference sequence). CDR3 length: 17 amino acids. The sample is drawn from a study of tumor and adjacent non-tumor tissue in lung cancer. Study background: The patients, approximately 9 men and about 5 women, were roughly 30 to 76 with stage I to III disease. Each sample yielded 4 million to 5 million productive TCRbeta reads on average.

The library came from three nested PCR rounds adapted from ARM-PCR protocols. Each CDR3 protein gets one entry after TCRdb re-called the multiplex PCR reads with MiXCR. Of around 210,000 distinct CDR3 sequences detected, 71% appear once; the ten largest clones hold under 30%. The template was RNA from unsorted bulk tissue. Donors were chemotherapy-naive, newly diagnosed lung cancer surgical patients in China, August–November 2014. The sequenced sample was lung tumor tissue. The receptor comes from a man aged 60 to 69 with non-small cell lung cancer. This sequence joins TRBV20-1 and TRBJ2-2; D perhaps matches TRBD1 (6 bases). In DNA form, the CDR3 reads TGCAGTACTAGAGCTTCGGGTAGGGGGAGCAACAGCGGGGAGCTGTTTTTT. Protein product: CSTRASGRGSNSGELFF.